The present TCR beta chain was sequenced within a study of T-cell reconstitution after alpha-beta-depleted transplantation in children. Trimming cost V 7 bases and J 4 bases, with 13 bases left between them. From germline, CDR1 is MNHEY and CDR2 SMNVEV (reference sequence). The CDR3 covers 13 residues. TCRbeta library construction was performed incorporating unique molecular identifiers. TCRdb re-called the PCR reads through MiXCR, storing one row per CDR3 protein. The repertoire consists of over 200,000 distinct CDR3 sequences, with roughly 8.3% occurring once and the leading ten covering 35% to 40%. This clonotype was seen repeatedly, ten times or more.

The source material was PBMCs, mostly from graft donor cells, sampled 360 days after TCRalphabeta/CD19-depleted stem cell transplant. The rearrangement links TRBV27 to TRBJ1-1; tentatively, D is TRBD1 (6 bases). The TCR was taken from a male patient aged 2 to 9 who had a stem cell transplant for acute myeloid leukemia, so the T cells may come from the graft donor. Here the CDR3 reads CASTARGGTEAFF. As DNA, the CDR3 is TGTGCCAGCACTGCCAGGGGAGGCACTGAAGCTTTCTTT.